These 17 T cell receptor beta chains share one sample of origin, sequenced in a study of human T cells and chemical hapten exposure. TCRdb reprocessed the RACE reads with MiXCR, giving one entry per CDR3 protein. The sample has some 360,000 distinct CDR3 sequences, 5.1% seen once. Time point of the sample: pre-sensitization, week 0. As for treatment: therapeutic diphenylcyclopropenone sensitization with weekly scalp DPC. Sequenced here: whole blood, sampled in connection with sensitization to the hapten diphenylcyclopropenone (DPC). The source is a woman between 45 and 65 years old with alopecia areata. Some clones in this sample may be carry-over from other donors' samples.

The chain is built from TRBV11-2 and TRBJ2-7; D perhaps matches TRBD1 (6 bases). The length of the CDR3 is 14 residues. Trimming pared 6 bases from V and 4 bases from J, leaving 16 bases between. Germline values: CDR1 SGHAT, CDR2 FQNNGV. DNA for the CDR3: TGTGCCAGCAGGCCACGAGTAGGGGGTTACGAGCAGTACTTC. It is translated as CASRPRVGGYEQYF.

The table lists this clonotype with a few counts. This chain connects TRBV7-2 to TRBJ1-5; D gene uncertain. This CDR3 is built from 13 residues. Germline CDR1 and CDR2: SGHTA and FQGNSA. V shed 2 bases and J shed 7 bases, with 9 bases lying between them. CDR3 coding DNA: TGTGCCAGCAGCTTAAGGTCCGAACAGCCCCAGCATTTT. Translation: CASSLRSEQPQHF.

CDR3 bases: TGTGCCAGCAGCCCCCGGGCGGGAACTAATTCACCCCTCCACTTT. It codes for CASSPRAGTNSPLHF. The chain recombines TRBV6-5 with TRBJ1-6; D call uncertain. CDR3 length: 15 residues. The V end was cut by 6 bases, the J end by 6 bases, with 15 bases between. The germline V gene encodes CDR1 MNHEY and CDR2 SVGAGI.

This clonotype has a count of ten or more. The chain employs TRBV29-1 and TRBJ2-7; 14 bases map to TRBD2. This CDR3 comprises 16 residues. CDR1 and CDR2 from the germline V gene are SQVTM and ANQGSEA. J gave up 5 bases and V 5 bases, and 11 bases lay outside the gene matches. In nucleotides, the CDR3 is TGCAGCGTTACACCGGGACTAGCGGGAGTATTCAACGAGCAGTACTTC. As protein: CSVTPGLAGVFNEQYF.

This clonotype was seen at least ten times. The CDR3: CASCQPGLAVKNIQYF. CDR3 sequence (DNA): TGTGCCAGCTGTCAGCCGGGACTAGCGGTCAAAAACATTCAGTACTTC. The chain joins TRBV6-2 or TRBV6-3 to TRBJ2-4; 11 bases map to TRBD2. This CDR3 is built from 16 residues. Trimming at V came to 8 bases and at J to 3 bases, leaving 9 bases not matched to a gene. In germline, CDR1 is MNHEY, CDR2 SVGEGT.

The CDR3 protein is CASSLIGALSGANVLTF. The CDR3 DNA follows: TGTGCCAGCAGTTTAATAGGGGCTCTCTCTGGGGCCAACGTCCTGACTTTC. The chain carries TRBV12-3 or TRBV12-4 and TRBJ2-6, with a weak D call TRBD1 (5 bases). V was trimmed by 2 bases and J by 0 bases, leaving 11 bases between them. This CDR3 has 17 amino acids.

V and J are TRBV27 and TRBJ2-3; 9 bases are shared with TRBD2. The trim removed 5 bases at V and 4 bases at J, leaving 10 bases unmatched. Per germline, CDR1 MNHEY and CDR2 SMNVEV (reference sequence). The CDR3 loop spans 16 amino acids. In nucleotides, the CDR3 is TGTGCCAGCAGTCGGTCACAGCGGGAGGTCTCAGATACGCAGTATTTT. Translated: CASSRSQREVSDTQYF.

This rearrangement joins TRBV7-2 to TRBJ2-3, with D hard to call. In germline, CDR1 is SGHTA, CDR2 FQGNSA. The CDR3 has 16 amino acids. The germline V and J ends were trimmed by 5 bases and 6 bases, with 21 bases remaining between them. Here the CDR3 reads CASSPRSSQRHDTQYF. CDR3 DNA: TGTGCCAGCAGCCCGCGGAGCTCCCAGAGGCATGATACGCAGTATTTT. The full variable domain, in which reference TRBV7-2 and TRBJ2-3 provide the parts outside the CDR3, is GAGVSQSPSNKVTEKGKDVELRCDPISGHTALYWYRQSLGQGLEFLIYFQGNSAPDKSGLPSDRFSAERTGGSVSTLTIQRTQQEDSAVYLCASSPRSSQRHDTQYFGPGTRLTVL.

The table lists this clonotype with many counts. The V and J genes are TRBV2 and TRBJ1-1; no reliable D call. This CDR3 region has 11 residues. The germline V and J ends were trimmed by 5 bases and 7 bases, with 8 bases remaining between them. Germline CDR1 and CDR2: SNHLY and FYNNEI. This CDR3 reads CASSSRNEAFF. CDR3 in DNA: TGTGCCAGCAGTTCTAGGAATGAAGCTTTCTTT.

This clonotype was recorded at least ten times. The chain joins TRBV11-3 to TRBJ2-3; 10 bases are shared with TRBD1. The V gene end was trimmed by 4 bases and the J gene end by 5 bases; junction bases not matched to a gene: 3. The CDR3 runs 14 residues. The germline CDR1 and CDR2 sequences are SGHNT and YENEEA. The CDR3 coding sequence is TGTGCCAGCAGCTCCGGGACAGGGGAAGATACGCAGTATTTT. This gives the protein CASSSGTGEDTQYF.

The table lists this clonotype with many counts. The CDR3 DNA is TGTGCCAGCAGTGACTCTAAGAGGAGAATCAATCAGCCCCAGCATTTT. Protein sequence: CASSDSKRRINQPQHF. This sequence joins TRBV6-4 and TRBJ1-5, with unresolved D. In germline, CDR1 is MRHNA, CDR2 SNTAGT. The CDR3 consists of 16 residues. The V and J ends lost 0 bases and 3 bases respectively, with 12 bases between them.

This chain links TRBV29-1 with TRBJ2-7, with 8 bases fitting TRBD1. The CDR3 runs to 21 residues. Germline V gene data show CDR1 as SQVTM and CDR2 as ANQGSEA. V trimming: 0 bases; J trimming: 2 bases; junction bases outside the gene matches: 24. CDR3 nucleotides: TGCAGCGTTGAAGATCGAACAGGGGGTTCTATACGTGCGGGTCTAGCCTACGAGCAGTACTTC. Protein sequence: CSVEDRTGGSIRAGLAYEQYF.

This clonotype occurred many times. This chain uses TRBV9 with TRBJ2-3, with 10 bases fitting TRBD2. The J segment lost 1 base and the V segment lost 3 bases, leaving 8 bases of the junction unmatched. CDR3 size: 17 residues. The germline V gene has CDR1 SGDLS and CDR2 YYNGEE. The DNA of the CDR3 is TGTGCCAGCAGCGAGGGATCCGGGACTAGCGGCACAGATACGCAGTATTTT. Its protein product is CASSEGSGTSGTDTQYF.

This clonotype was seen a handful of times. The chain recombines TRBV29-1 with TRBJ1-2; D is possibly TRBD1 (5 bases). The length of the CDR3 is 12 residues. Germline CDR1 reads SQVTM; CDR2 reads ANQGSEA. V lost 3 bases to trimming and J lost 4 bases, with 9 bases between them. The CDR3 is CSVEKGSYGYTF. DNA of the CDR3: TGCAGCGTTGAGAAGGGGAGCTATGGCTACACCTTC.

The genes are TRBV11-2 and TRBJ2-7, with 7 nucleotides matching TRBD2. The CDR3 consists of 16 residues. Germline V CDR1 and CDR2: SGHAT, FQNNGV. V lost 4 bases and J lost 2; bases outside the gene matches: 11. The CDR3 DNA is TGTGCCAGCAGCTCACGGGGGGTCCCTGGACCCTACGAGCAGTACTTC. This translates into CASSSRGVPGPYEQYF. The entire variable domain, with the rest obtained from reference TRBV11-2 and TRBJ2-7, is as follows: EAGVAQSPRYKIIEKRQSVAFWCNPISGHATLYWYQQILGQGPKLLIQFQNNGVVDDSQLPKDRFSAERLKGVDSTLKIQPAKLEDSAVYLCASSSRGVPGPYEQYFGPGTRLTVT.

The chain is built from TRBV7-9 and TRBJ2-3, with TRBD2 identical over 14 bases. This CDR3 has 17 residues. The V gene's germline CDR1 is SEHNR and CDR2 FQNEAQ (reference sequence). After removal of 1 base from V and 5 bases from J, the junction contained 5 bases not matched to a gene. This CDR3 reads CASSLETSGRARDTQYF. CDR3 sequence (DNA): TGTGCCAGCAGCTTAGAGACTAGCGGGAGGGCAAGAGATACGCAGTATTTT.

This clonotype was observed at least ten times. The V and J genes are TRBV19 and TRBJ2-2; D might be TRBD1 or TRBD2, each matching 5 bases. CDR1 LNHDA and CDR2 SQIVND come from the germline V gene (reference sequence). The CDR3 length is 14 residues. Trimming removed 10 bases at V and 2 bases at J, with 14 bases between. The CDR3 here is CATSGTLNTGELFF. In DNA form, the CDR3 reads TGTGCCACCTCGGGGACGCTCAACACCGGGGAGCTGTTTTTT. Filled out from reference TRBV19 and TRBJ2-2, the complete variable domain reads DGGITQSPKYLFRKEGQNVTLSCEQNLNHDAMYWYRQDPGQGLRLIYYSQIVNDFQKGDIAEGYSVSREKKESFPLTVTSAQKNPTAFYLCATSGTLNTGELFFGEGSRLTVL.